The 7 T cell receptor beta chains below come from one sample, sequenced in a study of PD-L1 blockade in urothelial cancer (dated 2017 in TCRdb). The library came from the immunoSEQ multiplex PCR assay. Imported from immuneACCESS, the table was reduced by TCRdb to in-frame sequences with V and J called. These copies leave out some clones; in studies compared against another copy, an unresolved V gene accounts for under half, and the cause of the remainder is not known. The sample profile shows about 88,000 clones; 90% to 95% of them were found once. Jointly, the top ten make up 8.5% to 9.5% of the sample. Source: PBMCs, taken around atezolizumab (anti-PD-L1) treatment. These TCRs come from a man aged 55 to 69 with urothelial cancer.

This chain joins TRBV7-9 and TRBJ2-7; perhaps TRBD2 as D (6 bases). Per the germline V gene, CDR1 is SEHNR and CDR2 is FQNEAQ (reference sequence). V lost 1 base, J lost 0 bases, and 7 bases lay in between. CDR3 length: 14 residues. The CDR3 loop is CASSLVGGSYEQYF. CDR3 coding DNA: TGTGCCAGCAGCTTAGTGGGGGGCTCCTACGAGCAGTACTTC. The full variable domain, rest sourced from reference TRBV7-9 and TRBJ2-7, is DTGVSQNPRHKITKRGQNVTFRCDPISEHNRLYWYRQTLGQGPEFLTYFQNEAQLEKSRLLSDRFSAERPKGSFSTLEIQRTEQGDSAMYLCASSLVGGSYEQYFGPGTRLTVT.

The chain carries TRBV6-1 and TRBJ1-3; D gene uncertain. The CDR3 has 17 amino acids. Germline CDR1 and CDR2: MNHNS and SASEGT. V was cut by 1 base and J by 2 bases, with 15 bases left in between. CDR3 sequence: CASSEVSAGFTGNTIYF. CDR3 bases: TGTGCCAGCAGTGAAGTATCAGCGGGCTTTACTGGAAACACCATATATTTT.

The chain links TRBV21-1 to TRBJ2-3; the table names TRBD2, a call not compared with the DNA. TRBV21-1 is assigned pseudogene status. This CDR3 has 18 amino acids. The CDR3 protein is CASSKEDAAGGIADTQYF. CDR3 nucleotides: TGTGCCAGCAGCAAAGAGGATGCAGCGGGAGGGATAGCAGATACGCAGTATTTT.

This clone was detected once. This chain joins TRBV4-3 and TRBJ2-1; possibly TRBD2 for D (5 bases). Germline V gene lookup returns CDR1 LGHNA and CDR2 YSLEER. Deletions cut 1 base from V and 11 bases from J, with 21 bases between. The CDR3 consists of 16 residues. The CDR3 DNA follows: TGCGCCAGCAGCCAAGTTCCGGCCGGGCCTAGAGGGCAGCAGTTCTTC. Its protein product is CASSQVPAGPRGQQFF.

The genes are TRBV18 and TRBJ2-7; D not certain. The CDR3 covers 12 residues. Germline CDR1 reads KGHSH; CDR2 reads LQKENI. V lost 3 bases to trimming and J lost 5 bases, with 8 bases between them. In DNA, the CDR3 is TGTGCCAGCTCACCCTCCCGGGACGAGCAGTACTTC. Encoded protein: CASSPSRDEQYF.

This clone was counted once. The J gene is TRBJ2-3, the V gene TRBV5-4; 12 bases are a match to TRBD2. CDR3 size: 18 residues. J gave up 0 bases and V 5 bases, and 10 bases lay outside the gene matches. CDR1 and CDR2 from the germline V gene are SGHNT and YYREEE (reference sequence). The CDR3 DNA reads as TGTGCCAGCAGACCCGGCGCTACTAGCGGGAGGAGCACAGATACGCAGTATTTT. Translation gives CASRPGATSGRSTDTQYF.

This chain uses TRBV2 with TRBJ2-3; weak D call: TRBD1 (5 bases). The V and J ends lost 3 bases and 3 bases respectively, with 10 bases between them. The CDR3 has 14 residues. The germline gives CDR1 SNHLY, CDR2 FYNNEI. The CDR3 DNA sequence: TGTGCCAGCAGTGACCCCGACAGTACAGATACGCAGTATTTT. Translated, it gives CASSDPDSTDTQYF. Full variable domain (rest looked up from reference TRBV2 and TRBJ2-3): EPEVTQTPSHQVTQMGQEVILRCVPISNHLYFYWYRQILGQKVEFLVSFYNNEISEKSEIFDDQFSVERPDGSNFTLKIRSTKLEDSAMYFCASSDPDSTDTQYFGPGTRLTVL.